The 18 T cell receptor beta chains below all came from one sample that was sequenced in a study of spatial heterogeneity in lung cancer. Time point meaning: blood at routine non-recurrence follow-up after resection. TCRdb fed the 5' RACE reads into MiXCR, producing one record per CDR3 protein. Counted here are 550 to 700 distinct CDR3 sequences, 50% to 65% occurring once; the ten biggest clones make up about 21%. Source: PBMCs, taken at follow-up. The receptors come from a female donor with early-stage non-small cell lung cancer.

About this clonotype itself: Found in a library prepared for alpha chains, this beta chain is an off-target read, and its abundance has little meaning. This chain links TRBV7-3 with TRBJ2-5; 8 bases match TRBD2. V lost 2 bases to trimming and J lost 5 bases; unmatched junction nucleotides: 7. CDR3 size: 15 residues. The germline CDR1 and CDR2 sequences are SGHTA and FQGTGA. The CDR3 bases are TGTGCCAGCAGCTTAGACGCGGGGGGCGCGGAGACCCAGTACTTC. Translation gives CASSLDAGGAETQYF.

This clonotype was counted a single time. Little can be read into the size of this beta chain, an off-target read in a library designed for alpha chains. The V gene is TRBV27, the J gene TRBJ2-3; 9 nucleotides agree with TRBD2. From germline, CDR1 is MNHEY and CDR2 SMNVEV (reference sequence). The ends lost 5 bases at V and 8 bases at J; junction bases unmatched: 8. CDR3 length equals 14 residues. CDR3 residues: CASSSSGGGLTQYF. The CDR3 region has the DNA TGTGCCAGCAGTAGTAGCGGGGGCGGGCTTACGCAGTATTTT.

For this clonotype: The library was prepared for alpha chains; this beta chain is a stray read, so its frequency means little. The chain has TRBV28 and TRBJ2-7; TRBD1 aligns across 11 bases. V was clipped by 5 bases and J by 3 bases; unmatched bases: 6. In germline, CDR1 is MDHEN, CDR2 SYDVKM. This CDR3 spans 15 amino acids. The CDR3 nucleotides read TGTGCCAGCAGTCTCGGACAGGGGGCATTCTACGAGCAGTACTTC. Encoded protein: CASSLGQGAFYEQYF. The full variable domain, completed using reference TRBV28 and TRBJ2-7, is DVKVTQSSRYLVKRTGEKVFLECVQDMDHENMFWYRQDPGLGLRLIYFSYDVKMKEKGDIPEGYSVSREKKERFSLILESASTNQTSMYLCASSLGQGAFYEQYFGPGTRLTVT.

Concerning this clonotype itself: Being off target in a library aimed at alpha chains, this beta chain has a size of little meaning. The chain combines TRBV6-5 with TRBJ2-5; TRBD1 might be the D (6 bases). Trimming stripped 2 bases from V and 1 base from J, with 14 bases between. The germline CDR1 and CDR2 sequences are MNHEY and SVGAGI. The CDR3 is 16 amino acids. This chain's CDR3 is CASSYGSTGRQETQYF. The CDR3 DNA reads as TGTGCCAGCAGTTACGGATCGACAGGACGCCAAGAGACCCAGTACTTC.

Worth noting for this clonotype: For a library built for alpha chains, this beta chain is a stray read; little rests on its size. The chain links TRBV28 to TRBJ2-5; the D gene could be TRBD1 or TRBD2 (5 bases each). The CDR3 loop spans 14 amino acids. V lost 6 bases to trimming and J lost 4 bases, with 15 bases between them. The germline gives CDR1 MDHEN, CDR2 SYDVKM. The CDR3 DNA sequence: TGTGCCAGCAGCCCCAGGGCGGGTCCAGAGACCCAGTACTTC. It translates to CASSPRAGPETQYF.

In the case of this clonotype: This beta chain is a stray read from a library made for alpha chains; its abundance is not meaningful. This chain uses TRBV28 with TRBJ2-5; a weak D match, TRBD2 (7 bases). V shed 3 bases and J shed 1 base, with 12 bases lying between them. The CDR3 has 15 amino acids. CDR1 and CDR2 (germline): MDHEN, SYDVKM. CDR3 sequence (DNA): TGTGCCAGCAGTTTTCGGGGGGCTGGCCAAGAGACCCAGTACTTC. Translation: CASSFRGAGQETQYF. Supplemented by reference TRBV28 and TRBJ2-5, the full variable domain reads DVKVTQSSRYLVKRTGEKVFLECVQDMDHENMFWYRQDPGLGLRLIYFSYDVKMKEKGDIPEGYSVSREKKERFSLILESASTNQTSMYLCASSFRGAGQETQYFGPGTRLLVL.

This clonotype turned up a few times. This beta chain is a stray read from a library made for alpha chains; its abundance is not meaningful. J is TRBJ2-7 and V is TRBV28; 15 bases line up with TRBD2. CDR1 is MDHEN and CDR2 is SYDVKM in the germline V gene. The V and J ends lost 5 bases and 3 bases, in that order; junction bases with no gene match: 8. There are 17 residues in the CDR3. CDR3 region: CASSQGLAGGSGYEQYF. CDR3 coding DNA: TGTGCCAGCAGTCAGGGACTAGCGGGGGGCTCTGGCTACGAGCAGTACTTC.

Turning to this clonotype: For a library built for alpha chains, this beta chain is a stray read; little rests on its size. CDR3 region: CASSSHPRGLSTDTQYF. The CDR3 bases are TGTGCCAGCAGTTCCCACCCCAGGGGTTTAAGCACAGATACGCAGTATTTT. The chain carries TRBV28 and TRBJ2-3, with TRBD1 as a possible D gene (6 bases). The V gene's germline CDR1 is MDHEN and CDR2 SYDVKM. The V end lost 4 bases, the J end lost 0 bases, and 17 bases lay between the germline ends. The CDR3 extends over 17 amino acids.

About this clonotype: A library prepared for alpha chains yielded this beta chain as an off-target read; its size is of little meaning. The CDR3 sequence: CASSQEFPGRLNTQYF. For the CDR3, the DNA is TGCGCCAGCAGCCAAGAATTCCCGGGACGCCTCAATACGCAGTATTTT. This chain joins TRBV4-1 and TRBJ2-3; D tentatively reads TRBD1 or TRBD2 (5 bases each). The V and J ends lost 0 bases and 7 bases respectively, with 17 bases between them. The CDR3 contains 16 residues. In germline, CDR1 is MGHRA, CDR2 YSYEKL.

There are a few counts of this clonotype. This beta chain represents an off-target read in a library built for alpha chains; its size is of limited meaning. This chain uses TRBV6-2 or TRBV6-3 with TRBJ2-2; the D is unclear. Germline assignment: CDR1 MNHEY and CDR2 SVGEGT. Deletions cut 0 bases from V and 0 bases from J, with 17 bases between. The length of the CDR3 is 19 residues. The CDR3 region has the DNA TGTGCCAGCAGTTACTCGATCCTGCCAGAAGATACGAACACCGGGGAGCTGTTTTTT. Amino acids: CASSYSILPEDTNTGELFF.

With respect to this clonotype: This beta chain slipped into a library made for alpha chains as a stray read, so its size is not meaningful. The genes are TRBV15 and TRBJ2-7; the D is unclear. Germline V gene data show CDR1 as LNHNV and CDR2 as YYDKDF (reference sequence). The CDR3 has 13 residues. The V and J ends lost 8 bases and 0 bases respectively, with 11 bases between them. For the CDR3, the DNA is TGTGCCACCCGACCACGTAGCTCCTACGAGCAGTACTTC. Amino acid sequence: CATRPRSSYEQYF.

Concerning this clonotype itself: This beta chain turned up in a library designed for alpha chains; as an off-target read, its abundance says little. Here the CDR3 DNA reads TGTGCCAGCTCACCAAACAGGATGACTTCCTACAATGAGCAGTTCTTC. Translation: CASSPNRMTSYNEQFF. This chain connects TRBV18 to TRBJ2-1, with D perhaps matching TRBD1 (5 bases). Germline CDR1 and CDR2: KGHSH and LQKENI. V shed 2 bases and J shed 1 base, with 12 bases lying between them. The CDR3 is 16 amino acids.

In the case of this clonotype: Found in a library prepared for alpha chains, this beta chain is an off-target read, and its abundance has little meaning. V and J are TRBV13 and TRBJ2-7; perhaps TRBD2 as D (6 bases). CDR3 size: 13 residues. The V gene's germline CDR1 is PRHDT and CDR2 FYEKMQ (reference sequence). With 5 bases removed from V and 6 bases from J, the gap between germline ends came to 14 bases. CDR3 amino acids: CASSVGTAGEQYF. The CDR3 DNA follows: TGTGCCAGCAGCGTCGGGACTGCCGGCGAGCAGTACTTC.

This clonotype appeared a single time. A library prepared for alpha chains yielded this beta chain as an off-target read; its size is of little meaning. The rearrangement links TRBV11-1 to TRBJ1-1; possibly TRBD1 for D (6 bases). The CDR3 has 16 residues. V shed 7 bases and J shed 5 bases, with 23 bases lying between them. The germline gives CDR1 SGHAT, CDR2 FQDESV (reference sequence). This CDR3 reads CASTFPSGGRITEAFF. The CDR3 DNA follows: TGTGCCAGCACCTTCCCCTCGGGGGGGCGAATTACTGAAGCTTTCTTT.

In its sample, this clonotype was seen a few times. Being off target in a library aimed at alpha chains, this beta chain has a size of little meaning. This chain joins TRBV2 and TRBJ2-5, with 7 bases lining up with TRBD1. CDR1 and CDR2 from the germline V gene are SNHLY and FYNNEI. CDR3 length: 18 amino acids. V was pared by 6 bases and J by 0 bases, with 16 bases of the junction left unmatched. DNA of the CDR3: TGTGCCAGCAGCGCACTCTTCTCGGGACAGCCAGACCAAGAGACCCAGTACTTC. Translated, it gives CASSALFSGQPDQETQYF.

In this sample, this clonotype turned up a few times. This beta chain represents an off-target read in a library built for alpha chains; its size is of limited meaning. This sequence joins TRBV2 and TRBJ2-1, with 8 bases fitting TRBD1. The CDR3 has 16 residues. Germline V gene data show CDR1 as SNHLY and CDR2 as FYNNEI. Trimming cost V 7 bases and J 0 bases; bases outside gene matches: 8. CDR3 region: CASNRDRRSSYNEQFF. The CDR3 region has the DNA TGTGCCAGCAACCGGGACAGGAGGAGCTCCTACAATGAGCAGTTCTTC.

Points on this clonotype: The library was prepared for alpha chains; this beta chain is a stray read, so its frequency means little. The rearrangement uses TRBV19 and TRBJ2-1; D not certain. V lost 4 bases and J lost 1, with 23 bases in between. Looked up from germline, CDR1 is LNHDA and CDR2 is SQIVND (reference sequence). This CDR3 comprises 19 residues. CDR3: CASSRNPGRTLGSYNEQFF. Here the CDR3 DNA reads TGTGCCAGTAGTAGAAACCCTGGACGGACCCTGGGGTCCTACAATGAGCAGTTCTTC.

This clonotype has a handful of counts. This beta chain turned up in a library designed for alpha chains; as an off-target read, its abundance says little. This chain joins TRBV6-2 or TRBV6-3 and TRBJ1-5; the D is unclear. V was pared by 6 bases and J by 4 bases, with 10 bases between. The CDR3 covers 13 residues. Germline-derived CDR1 and CDR2 are MNHEY and SVGEGT. The CDR3 DNA follows: TGTGCCAGCAGGCAGCGTAGAAATCAGCCCCAGCATTTT. Its protein is CASRQRRNQPQHF.